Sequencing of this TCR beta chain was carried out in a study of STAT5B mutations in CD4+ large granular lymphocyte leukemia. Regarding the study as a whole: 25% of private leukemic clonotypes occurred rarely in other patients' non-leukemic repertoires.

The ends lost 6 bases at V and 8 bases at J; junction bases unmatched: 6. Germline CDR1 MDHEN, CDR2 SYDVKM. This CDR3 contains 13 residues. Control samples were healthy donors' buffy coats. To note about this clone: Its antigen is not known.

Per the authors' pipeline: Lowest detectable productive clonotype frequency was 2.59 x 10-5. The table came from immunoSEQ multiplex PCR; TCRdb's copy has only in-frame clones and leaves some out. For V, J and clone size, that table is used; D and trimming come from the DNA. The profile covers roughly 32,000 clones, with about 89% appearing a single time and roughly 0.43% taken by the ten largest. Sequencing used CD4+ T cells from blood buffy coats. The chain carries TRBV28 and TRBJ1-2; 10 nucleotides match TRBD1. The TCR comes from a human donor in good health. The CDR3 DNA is TGTGCCAGCAGGCGGACAGGGGGAGGAGGCTACACCTTC. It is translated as CASRRTGGGGYTF.